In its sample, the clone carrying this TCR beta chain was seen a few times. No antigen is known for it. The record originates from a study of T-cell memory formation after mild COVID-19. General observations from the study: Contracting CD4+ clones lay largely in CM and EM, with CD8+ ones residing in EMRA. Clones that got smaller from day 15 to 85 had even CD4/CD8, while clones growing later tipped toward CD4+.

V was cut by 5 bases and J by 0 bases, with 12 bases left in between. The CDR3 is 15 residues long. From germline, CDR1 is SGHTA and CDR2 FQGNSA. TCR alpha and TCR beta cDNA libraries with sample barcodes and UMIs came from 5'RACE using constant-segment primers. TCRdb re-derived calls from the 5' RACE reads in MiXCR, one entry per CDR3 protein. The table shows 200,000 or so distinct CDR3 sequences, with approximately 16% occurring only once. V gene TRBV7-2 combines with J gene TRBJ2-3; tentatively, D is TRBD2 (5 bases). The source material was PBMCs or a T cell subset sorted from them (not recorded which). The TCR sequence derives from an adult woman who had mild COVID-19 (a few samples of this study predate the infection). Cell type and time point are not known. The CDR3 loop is CASSTTTGSTDTQYF. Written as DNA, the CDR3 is TGTGCCAGCAGCACCACGACGGGGAGCACAGATACGCAGTATTTT.